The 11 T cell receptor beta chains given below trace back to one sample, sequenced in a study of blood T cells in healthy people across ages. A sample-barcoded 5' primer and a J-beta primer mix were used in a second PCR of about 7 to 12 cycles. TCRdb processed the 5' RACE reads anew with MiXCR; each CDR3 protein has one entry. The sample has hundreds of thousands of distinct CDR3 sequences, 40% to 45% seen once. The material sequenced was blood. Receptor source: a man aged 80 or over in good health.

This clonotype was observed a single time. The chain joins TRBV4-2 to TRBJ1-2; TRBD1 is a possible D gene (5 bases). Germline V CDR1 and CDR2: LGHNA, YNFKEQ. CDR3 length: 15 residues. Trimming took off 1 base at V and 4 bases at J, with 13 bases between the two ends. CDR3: CASSQGLSQGYGYTF. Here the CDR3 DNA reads TGTGCCAGCAGCCAAGGGTTGTCCCAGGGCTATGGCTACACCTTC.

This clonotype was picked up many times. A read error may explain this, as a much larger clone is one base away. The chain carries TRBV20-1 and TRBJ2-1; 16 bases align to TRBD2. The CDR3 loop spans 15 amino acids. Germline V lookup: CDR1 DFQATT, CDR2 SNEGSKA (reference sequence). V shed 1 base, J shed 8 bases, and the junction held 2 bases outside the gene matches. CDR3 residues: CSARGGTSGGDEQFF. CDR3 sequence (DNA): TGCAGTGCTAGAGGTGGGACTAGCGGGGGGGATGAGCAGTTCTTC.

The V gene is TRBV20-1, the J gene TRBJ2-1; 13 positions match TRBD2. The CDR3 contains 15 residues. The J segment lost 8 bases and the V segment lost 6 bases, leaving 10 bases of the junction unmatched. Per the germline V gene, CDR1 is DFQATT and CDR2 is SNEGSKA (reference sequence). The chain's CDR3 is CSARTGLAGVYEQFF. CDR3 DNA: TGCAGTGCGCGAACCGGACTAGCGGGAGTGTATGAGCAGTTCTTC.

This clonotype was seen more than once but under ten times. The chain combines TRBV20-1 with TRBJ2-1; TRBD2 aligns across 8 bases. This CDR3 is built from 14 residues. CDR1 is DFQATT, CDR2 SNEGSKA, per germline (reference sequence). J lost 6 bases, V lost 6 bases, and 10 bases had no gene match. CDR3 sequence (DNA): TGCAGTGCACCGAGGAGCGGGGGATTCAATGAGCAGTTCTTC. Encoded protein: CSAPRSGGFNEQFF.

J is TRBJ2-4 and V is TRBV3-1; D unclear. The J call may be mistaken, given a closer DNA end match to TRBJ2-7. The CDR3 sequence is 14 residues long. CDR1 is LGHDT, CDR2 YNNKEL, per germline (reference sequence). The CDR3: CASSPTGHSYEQYF. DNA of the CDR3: TGTGCCAGCAGCCCAACGGGCCACTCCTACGAGCAGTACTTC.

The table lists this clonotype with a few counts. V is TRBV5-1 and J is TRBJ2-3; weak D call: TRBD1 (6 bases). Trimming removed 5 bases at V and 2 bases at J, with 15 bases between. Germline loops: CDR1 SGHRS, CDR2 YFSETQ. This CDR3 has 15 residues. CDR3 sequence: CASRTGGLDTDTQYF. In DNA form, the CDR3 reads TGCGCCAGCAGGACTGGGGGCTTAGACACAGATACGCAGTATTTT.

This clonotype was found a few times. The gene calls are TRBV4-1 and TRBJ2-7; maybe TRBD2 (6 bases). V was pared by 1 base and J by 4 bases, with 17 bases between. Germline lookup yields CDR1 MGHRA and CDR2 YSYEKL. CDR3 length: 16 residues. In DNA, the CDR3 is TGCGCCAGCAGCCAAGCAGGCGGGGCAGCTTTTTACGAGCAGTACTTC. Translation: CASSQAGGAAFYEQYF.

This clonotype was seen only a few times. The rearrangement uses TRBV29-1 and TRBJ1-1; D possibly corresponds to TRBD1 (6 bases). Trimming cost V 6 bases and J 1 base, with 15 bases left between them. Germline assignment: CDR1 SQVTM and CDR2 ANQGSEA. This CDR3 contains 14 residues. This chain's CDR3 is CSVAPGARNTEAFF. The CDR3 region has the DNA TGCAGCGTCGCGCCGGGGGCAAGGAACACTGAAGCTTTCTTT.

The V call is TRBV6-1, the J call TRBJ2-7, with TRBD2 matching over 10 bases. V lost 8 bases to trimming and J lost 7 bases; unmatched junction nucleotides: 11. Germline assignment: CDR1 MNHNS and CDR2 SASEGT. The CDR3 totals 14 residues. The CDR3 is CASVLAGAQLEQYF. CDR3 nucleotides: TGTGCCAGCGTCCTAGCGGGAGCCCAATTAGAGCAGTACTTC.

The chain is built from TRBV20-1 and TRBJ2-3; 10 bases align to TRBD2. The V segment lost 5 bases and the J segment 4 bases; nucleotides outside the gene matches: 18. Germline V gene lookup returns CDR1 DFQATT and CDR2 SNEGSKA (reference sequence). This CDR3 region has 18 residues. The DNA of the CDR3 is TGCAGTGCTCGACTAGTACTAGCGGGAATAGGTACTGCAGATACGCAGTATTTT. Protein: CSARLVLAGIGTADTQYF.

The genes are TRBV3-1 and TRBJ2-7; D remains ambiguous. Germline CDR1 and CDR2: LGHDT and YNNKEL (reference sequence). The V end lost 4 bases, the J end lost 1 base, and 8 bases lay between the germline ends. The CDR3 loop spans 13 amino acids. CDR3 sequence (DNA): TGTGCCAGCAGCCCAACAACTTCCTACGAGCAGTACTTC. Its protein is CASSPTTSYEQYF.